This T cell receptor (beta chain) was observed in a study of blood T cell repertoires in COVID-19. CDR1 is SGHRS and CDR2 is YFSETQ in the germline V gene. This CDR3 contains 15 residues. V was pared by 4 bases and J by 5 bases, with 19 bases between. The protocol was immunoSEQ multiplex PCR, while the TCRdb copy is restricted to in-frame clones and leaves out a portion. The profile shows 150,000 to 200,000 clones, around 91% of them singletons. Participants, about 18 to 90 years old, spanned about two dozen US areas. Sequencing input: PBMCs or T cells enriched from blood (not recorded which). V and J are TRBV5-1 and TRBJ2-7; D possibly corresponds to TRBD1 (6 bases). This sequence was found in a woman aged 18-29 years who had recovered from COVID-19. CDR3 bases: TGCGCCAGCAGCCCGGGACACGCCGACCGGGACGAGCAGTACTTC. Protein product: CASSPGHADRDEQYF.